The clone carrying this T cell receptor beta chain has just a few counts. This record belongs to a study of metastatic and nonmetastatic thyroid tumors. With MiXCR, TCRdb called clones anew from the PCR reads. The data hold 7,000 to 8,500 clones, with about 23% observed a single time. No treatment had been given to any patient before thyroid surgery. V lost 6 bases to trimming and J lost 8 bases, with 13 bases between them. The CDR3 loop spans 12 amino acids. The chain couples TRBV12-3 or TRBV12-4 to TRBJ1-2; TRBD1 is a possible D gene (6 bases). The TCR comes from a female donor with papillary thyroid cancer or a benign thyroid nodule (not recorded which). Some clones in this sample may be carry-over from other donors' samples. Sequencing was carried out using tumor tissue. Here the CDR3 reads CASRGQVEGYTF. CDR3 coding DNA: TGTGCCAGCAGGGGACAAGTGGAGGGCTACACCTTC.